These 5 T cell receptor beta chains share one sample of origin, sequenced in a study of response to subunit inactivated influenza vaccine. TCRdb fed the RT-PCR reads into MiXCR, producing one record per CDR3 protein. The repertoire includes 600,000 to 700,000 distinct CDR3 sequences, 12% to 15% of them detected once, and 7.6% sits in the top ten. This sample comprised PBMCs from blood, obtained 14 to 15 days before vaccination. Receptor source: a man aged 50-59 years who received an inactivated influenza vaccine.

The chain employs TRBV5-1 and TRBJ1-5; TRBD1 matches at 7 bases. V trimming: 3 bases; J trimming: 5 bases; junction bases outside the gene matches: 8. The CDR3 length is 15 residues. The germline CDR1 and CDR2 sequences are SGHRS and YFSETQ. CDR3 region: CASSSGTAPDQPQHF. Written as DNA, the CDR3 is TGCGCCAGCAGCTCCGGGACAGCCCCTGATCAGCCCCAGCATTTT.

Worth noting for this clonotype: A much larger clonotype is one base distant, so this may be a read error. The chain links TRBV6-2 or TRBV6-3 to TRBJ1-4; 8 nucleotides match TRBD1. J lost 8 bases, V lost 7 bases, and 6 bases had no gene match. The CDR3 runs to 13 residues. The V gene's germline CDR1 is MNHEY and CDR2 SVGEGT. For the CDR3, the DNA is TGTGCCAGCAACGACAGGGGAGAAGAAAAACTGTTTTTT. This gives the protein CASNDRGEEKLFF.

This clonotype was detected a few times. The chain recombines TRBV5-1 with TRBJ2-2; TRBD1 matches at 7 bases. V gave up 4 bases and J gave up 2 bases; unmatched junction bases: 8. The CDR3 has 16 amino acids. The germline CDR1 and CDR2 sequences are SGHRS and YFSETQ. Here the CDR3 reads CASSLRQGSNTGELFF. The CDR3 DNA reads as TGCGCCAGCAGCCTCCGACAGGGCTCAAACACCGGGGAGCTGTTTTTT.

V and J are TRBV7-8 and TRBJ2-5, with 7 positions matching TRBD2. The CDR3 loop spans 15 amino acids. Germline trimming cut 1 base from V and 3 bases from J; bases unmatched to any gene: 5. CDR1 and CDR2 from the germline V gene are SGHVS and FQNEAQ. CDR3 nucleotides: TGTGCCAGCAGCTTAGGGGGACGGGGGGAAGAGACCCAGTACTTC. Translating gives CASSLGGRGEETQYF.

The chain combines TRBV12-3 or TRBV12-4 with TRBJ2-1, with 8 bases matching TRBD2. This CDR3 has 15 amino acids. Unmatched junction bases numbered 7, after V lost 2 bases and J lost 7 bases. CDR3 coding DNA: TGTGCCAGCAGTTTAAGTCTAGCGGGTAGAAATGAGCAGTTCTTC. Translated, it gives CASSLSLAGRNEQFF.